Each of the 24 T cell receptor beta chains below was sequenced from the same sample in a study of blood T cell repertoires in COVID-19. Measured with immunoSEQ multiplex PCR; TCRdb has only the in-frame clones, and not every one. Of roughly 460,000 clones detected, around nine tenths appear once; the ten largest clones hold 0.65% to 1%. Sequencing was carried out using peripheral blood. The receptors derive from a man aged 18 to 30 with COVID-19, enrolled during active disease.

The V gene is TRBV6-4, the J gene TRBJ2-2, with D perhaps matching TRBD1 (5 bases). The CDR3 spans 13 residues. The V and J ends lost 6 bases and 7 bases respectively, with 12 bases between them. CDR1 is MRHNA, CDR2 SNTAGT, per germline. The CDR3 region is CASSNRFGGELFF. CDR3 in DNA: TGTGCCAGCAGCAACAGGTTTGGCGGGGAGCTGTTTTTT.

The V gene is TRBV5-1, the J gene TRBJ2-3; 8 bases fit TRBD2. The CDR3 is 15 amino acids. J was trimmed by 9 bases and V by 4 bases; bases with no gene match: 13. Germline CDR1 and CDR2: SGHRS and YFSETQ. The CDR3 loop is CASSTGTRGAATQYF. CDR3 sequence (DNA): TGCGCCAGCAGCACCGGGACTAGGGGAGCAGCGACGCAGTATTTT.

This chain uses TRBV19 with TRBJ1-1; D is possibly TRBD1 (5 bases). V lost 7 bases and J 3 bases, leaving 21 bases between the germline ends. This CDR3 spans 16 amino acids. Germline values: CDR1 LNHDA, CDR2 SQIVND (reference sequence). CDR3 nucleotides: TGTGCCAGTACCGCAGCGGTGTGGGGCGGGGACACTGAAGCTTTCTTT. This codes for CASTAAVWGGDTEAFF.

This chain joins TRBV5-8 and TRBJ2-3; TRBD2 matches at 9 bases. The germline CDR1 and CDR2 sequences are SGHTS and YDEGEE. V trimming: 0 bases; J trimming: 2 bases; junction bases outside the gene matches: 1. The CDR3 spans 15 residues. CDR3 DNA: TGTGCCAGCAGCTTGGCTAGCGGGGTCACAGATACGCAGTATTTT. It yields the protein CASSLASGVTDTQYF.

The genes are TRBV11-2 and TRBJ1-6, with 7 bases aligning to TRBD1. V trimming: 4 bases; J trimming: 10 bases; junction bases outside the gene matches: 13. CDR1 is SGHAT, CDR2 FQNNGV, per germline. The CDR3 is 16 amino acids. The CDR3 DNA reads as TGTGCCAGCAGCTCTTTAGGGGGCAGGGTGAACTCACCCCTCCACTTT. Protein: CASSSLGGRVNSPLHF.

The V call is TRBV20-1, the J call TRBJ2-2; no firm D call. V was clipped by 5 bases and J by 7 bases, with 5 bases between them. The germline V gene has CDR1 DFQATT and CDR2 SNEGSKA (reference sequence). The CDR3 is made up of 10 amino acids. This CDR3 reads CSASGGELFF. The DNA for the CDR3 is TGCAGTGCTTCGGGCGGGGAGCTGTTTTTT.

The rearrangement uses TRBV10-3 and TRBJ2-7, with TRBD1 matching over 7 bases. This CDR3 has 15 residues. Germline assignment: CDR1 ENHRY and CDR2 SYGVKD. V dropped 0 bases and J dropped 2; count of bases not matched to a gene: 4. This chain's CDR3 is CAISESWGQPYEQYF. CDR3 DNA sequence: TGTGCCATCAGTGAGTCATGGGGACAGCCCTACGAGCAGTACTTC.

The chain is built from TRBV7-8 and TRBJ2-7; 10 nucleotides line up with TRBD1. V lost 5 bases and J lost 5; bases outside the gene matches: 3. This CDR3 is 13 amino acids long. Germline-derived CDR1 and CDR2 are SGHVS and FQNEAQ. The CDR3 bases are TGTGCCAGCAGCCGGGACAGGGGTCACGAGCAGTACTTC. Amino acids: CASSRDRGHEQYF.

The CDR3 sequence is CASNPFGEIGGYTF. CDR3 coding DNA: TGTGCCAGCAATCCGTTTGGAGAGATCGGGGGCTACACCTTC. The chain links TRBV6-5 to TRBJ1-2; D call uncertain. CDR3 length equals 14 residues. Per germline, CDR1 MNHEY and CDR2 SVGAGI. V lost 7 bases and J lost 8, with 20 bases in between.

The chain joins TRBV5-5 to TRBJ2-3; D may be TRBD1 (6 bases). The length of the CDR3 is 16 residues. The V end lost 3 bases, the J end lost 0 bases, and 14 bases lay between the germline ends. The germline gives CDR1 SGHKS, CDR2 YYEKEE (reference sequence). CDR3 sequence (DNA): TGTGCCAGCAGCTACGGGGACATCTTAAGCACAGATACGCAGTATTTT. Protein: CASSYGDILSTDTQYF.

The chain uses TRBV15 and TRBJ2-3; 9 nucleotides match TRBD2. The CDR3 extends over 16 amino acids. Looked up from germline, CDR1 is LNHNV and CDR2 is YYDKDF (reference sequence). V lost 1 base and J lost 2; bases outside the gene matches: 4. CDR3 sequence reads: CATSRVPSGTTDTQYF. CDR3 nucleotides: TGTGCCACCAGCAGAGTCCCTAGCGGGACCACAGATACGCAGTATTTT.

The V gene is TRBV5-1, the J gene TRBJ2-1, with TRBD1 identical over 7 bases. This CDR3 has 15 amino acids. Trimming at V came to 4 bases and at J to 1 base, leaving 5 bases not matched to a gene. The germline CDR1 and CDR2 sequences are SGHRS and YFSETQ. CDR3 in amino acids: CASSAGTASYNEQFF. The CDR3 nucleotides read TGCGCCAGCAGCGCCGGGACAGCGTCCTACAATGAGCAGTTCTTC.

CDR3 sequence reads: CASSPTSGGISSYEQYF. In nucleotides, the CDR3 is TGTGCCAGCAGCCCGACTAGCGGGGGGATAAGCTCCTACGAGCAGTACTTC. V gene TRBV25-1 combines with J gene TRBJ2-7; 13 bases fit TRBD2. J gave up 0 bases and V 6 bases, and 8 bases lay outside the gene matches. CDR3 length: 17 residues. Germline assignment: CDR1 MGHDK and CDR2 SYGVNS.

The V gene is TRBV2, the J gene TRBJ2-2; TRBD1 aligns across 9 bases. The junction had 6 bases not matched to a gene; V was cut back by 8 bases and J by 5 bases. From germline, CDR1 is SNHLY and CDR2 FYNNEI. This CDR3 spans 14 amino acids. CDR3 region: CASGQTGGTGELFF. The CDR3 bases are TGTGCCAGCGGTCAGACAGGGGGAACCGGGGAGCTGTTTTTT. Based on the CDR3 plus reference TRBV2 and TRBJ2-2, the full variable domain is EPEVTQTPSHQVTQMGQEVILRCVPISNHLYFYWYRQILGQKVEFLVSFYNNEISEKSEIFDDQFSVERPDGSNFTLKIRSTKLEDSAMYFCASGQTGGTGELFFGEGSRLTVL.

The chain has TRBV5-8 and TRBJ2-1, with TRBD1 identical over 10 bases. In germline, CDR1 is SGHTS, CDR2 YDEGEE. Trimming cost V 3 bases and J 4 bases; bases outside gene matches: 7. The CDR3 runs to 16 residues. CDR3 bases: TGTGCCAGCAGCTCCTGGGGGACAGGGGATTACAATGAGCAGTTCTTC. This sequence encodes CASSSWGTGDYNEQFF.

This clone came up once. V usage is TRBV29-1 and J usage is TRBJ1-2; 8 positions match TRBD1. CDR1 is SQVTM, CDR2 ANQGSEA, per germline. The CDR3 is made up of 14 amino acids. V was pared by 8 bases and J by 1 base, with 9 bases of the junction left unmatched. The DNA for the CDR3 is TGCAGCACAACCCCGACAGGGGATAACTATGGCTACACCTTC. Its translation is CSTTPTGDNYGYTF.

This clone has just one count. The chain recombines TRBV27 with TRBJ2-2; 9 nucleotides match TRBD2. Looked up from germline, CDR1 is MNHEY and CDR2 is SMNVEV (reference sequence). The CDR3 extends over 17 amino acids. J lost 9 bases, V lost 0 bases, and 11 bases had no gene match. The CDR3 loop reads CASSLSVGGRAKRELFF. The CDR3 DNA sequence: TGTGCCAGCAGTTTATCAGTGGGCGGGAGGGCCAAACGGGAGCTGTTTTTT.

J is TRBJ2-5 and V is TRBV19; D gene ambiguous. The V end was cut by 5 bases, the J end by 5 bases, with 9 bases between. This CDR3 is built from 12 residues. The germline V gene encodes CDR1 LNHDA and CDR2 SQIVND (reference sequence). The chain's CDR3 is CASSPRSETQYF. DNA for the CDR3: TGTGCCAGTAGTCCTCGTTCCGAGACCCAGTACTTC.

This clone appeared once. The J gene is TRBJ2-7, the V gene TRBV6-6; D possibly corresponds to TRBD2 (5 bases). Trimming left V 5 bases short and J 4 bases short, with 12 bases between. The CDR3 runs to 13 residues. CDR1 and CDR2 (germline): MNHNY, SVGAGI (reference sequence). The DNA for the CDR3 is TGTGCCAGCAGTCACCCCGGGGTTTACGAGCAGTACTTC. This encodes CASSHPGVYEQYF.

CDR3 protein: CATSDLTRGQGIGELFF. The CDR3 coding sequence is TGTGCCACCAGTGATTTGACCCGGGGACAGGGGATCGGGGAGCTGTTTTTT. The gene calls are TRBV24-1 and TRBJ2-2; TRBD1 aligns across 10 bases. CDR1 and CDR2 from the germline V gene are KGHDR and SFDVKD. V trimming: 0 bases; J trimming: 7 bases; junction bases outside the gene matches: 7. CDR3 size: 17 residues.

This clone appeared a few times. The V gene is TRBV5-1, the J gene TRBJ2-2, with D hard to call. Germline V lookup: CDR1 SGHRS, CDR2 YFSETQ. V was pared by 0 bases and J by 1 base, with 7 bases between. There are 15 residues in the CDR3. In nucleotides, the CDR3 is TGCGCCAGCAGCTTGGGCCTAGAGAACACCGGGGAGCTGTTTTTT. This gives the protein CASSLGLENTGELFF.

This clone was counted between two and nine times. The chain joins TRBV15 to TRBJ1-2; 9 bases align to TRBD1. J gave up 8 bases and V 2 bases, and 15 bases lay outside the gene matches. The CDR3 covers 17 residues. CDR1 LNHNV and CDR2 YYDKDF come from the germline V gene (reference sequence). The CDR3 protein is CATSRSRTGAGSGGYTF. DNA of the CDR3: TGTGCCACCAGCAGATCCCGGACAGGGGCCGGGTCGGGGGGCTACACCTTC.

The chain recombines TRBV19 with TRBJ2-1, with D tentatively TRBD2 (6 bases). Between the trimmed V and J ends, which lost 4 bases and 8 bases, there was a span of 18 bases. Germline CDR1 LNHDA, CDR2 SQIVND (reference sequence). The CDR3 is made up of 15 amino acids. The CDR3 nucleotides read TGTGCCAGTAGTAACCCGACGGACTACTTCGATGAGCAGTTCTTC. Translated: CASSNPTDYFDEQFF.

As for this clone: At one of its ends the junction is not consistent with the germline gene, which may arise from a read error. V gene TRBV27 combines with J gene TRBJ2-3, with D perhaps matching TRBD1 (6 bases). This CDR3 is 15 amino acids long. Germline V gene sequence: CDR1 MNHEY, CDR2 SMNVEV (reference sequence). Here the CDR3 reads CVSSFQTGQGDTQYF. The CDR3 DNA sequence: TGTGTCAGCAGTTTCCAAACGGGACAAGGAGATACGCAGTATTTT.